The source of this TCR beta chain is a study of blood T cell repertoires in COVID-19. Study background: Material from acute and convalescent COVID-19 was sourced from the United States, Italy and Spain. In each case, the material was cDNA or gDNA derived from T cells, B-cell-depleted T cells, or PBMCs.

Only in-frame clones appear in the TCRdb table, and some are missing; sequencing was by immunoSEQ multiplex PCR. This sample carries approximately 50,000 clones, approximately 80% of them seen once, and the ten largest clones take about two fifths. The V end lost 2 bases, the J end lost 8 bases, and 15 bases lay between the germline ends. This CDR3 has 14 amino acids. Germline assignment: CDR1 SEHNR and CDR2 FQNEAQ (reference sequence). This clone was seen only a few times. The sequenced sample was peripheral blood. The TCR comes from a man aged 65-85 years with active or convalescent COVID-19. The rearrangement uses TRBV7-9 and TRBJ1-2; D possibly corresponds to TRBD1 (5 bases). Here the CDR3 DNA reads TGTGCCAGCAGCTTACATCAGGGCCGAGAGGGCTACACCTTC. This codes for CASSLHQGREGYTF.